The 16 T cell receptor beta chains presented below share a single source sample, sequenced in a study of T cell changes during pregnancy in multiple sclerosis. The assay was immunoSEQ multiplex PCR, and TCRdb's table has in-frame clones only and misses some. Found here are 25,000 to 30,000 clones, around nine tenths of them singletons; the top ten hold roughly 0.6%. The specimen comprised CD4+ T cells from peripheral blood mononuclear cells, sampled in the first trimester of pregnancy. The receptor source for this set is a female donor in good health, enrolled as a control in a pregnancy study.

The chain employs TRBV6-6 and TRBJ2-3; weak D call: TRBD2 (7 bases). The ends were cut back, 6 bases at V and 8 bases at J, with 12 bases in the middle. The CDR3 is 12 amino acids. Per the germline V gene, CDR1 is MNHNY and CDR2 is SVGAGI (reference sequence). CDR3 sequence: CASSYREGTQYF. The CDR3 DNA reads TGTGCCAGCAGCTACAGGGAGGGTACGCAGTATTTT.

The count of this clone is one. The V gene is TRBV6-5, the J gene TRBJ1-2; 7 nucleotides line up with TRBD1. The trim removed 5 bases at V and 8 bases at J, leaving 11 bases unmatched. The CDR3 length is 14 residues. Germline values: CDR1 MNHEY, CDR2 SVGAGI. The CDR3 protein is CASSRQTGTGGYTF. The CDR3 nucleotides read TGTGCCAGCAGTCGCCAGACAGGGACGGGGGGCTACACCTTC.

The chain uses TRBV7-2 and TRBJ2-7; TRBD2 aligns across 7 bases. The ends lost 3 bases at V and 2 bases at J; junction bases unmatched: 10. This CDR3 has 16 amino acids. Per germline, CDR1 SGHTA and CDR2 FQGNSA. The CDR3 sequence: CASSFLLALPPYEQYF. The CDR3 DNA reads as TGTGCCAGCAGCTTCCTACTAGCGCTTCCTCCCTACGAGCAGTACTTC.

This chain uses TRBV11-2 with TRBJ1-2; D call uncertain. V was pared by 5 bases and J by 2 bases, with 21 bases between. The CDR3 is made up of 17 amino acids. Germline CDR1 SGHAT, CDR2 FQNNGV. CDR3 residues: CASSVGSPLRGNYGYTF. DNA of the CDR3: TGTGCCAGCAGCGTAGGATCCCCCCTAAGAGGAAACTATGGCTACACCTTC.

This clone has just a few counts. The chain has TRBV29-1 and TRBJ2-2, with D possibly matching TRBD2 (5 bases). The V gene lost 5 bases and the J gene lost 3 bases, with 13 bases spanning the gap. CDR3 length: 14 residues. Germline V CDR1 and CDR2: SQVTM, ANQGSEA. This CDR3 is CSVRGGSDTGELFF. DNA of the CDR3: TGCAGCGTTCGAGGCGGGTCAGACACCGGGGAGCTGTTTTTT.

The chain recombines TRBV5-1 with TRBJ2-4, with 11 bases matching TRBD1. Losses at the gene ends were 1 base for V and 8 bases for J; bases not matched to a gene: 5. CDR3 length: 15 residues. Germline V lookup: CDR1 SGHRS, CDR2 YFSETQ. CDR3 region: CASSLQGQGVDIQYF. The CDR3 DNA sequence: TGCGCCAGCAGCTTGCAGGGACAGGGGGTAGACATTCAGTACTTC.

The V gene is TRBV19, the J gene TRBJ2-7; D is perhaps TRBD1 (6 bases). The CDR3 has 16 amino acids. V lost 3 bases, J lost 1 base, and 16 bases lay in between. Germline assignment: CDR1 LNHDA and CDR2 SQIVND (reference sequence). The DNA for the CDR3 is TGTGCCAGTAGTATTGGGGGCTACGGATCTTCCTACGAGCAGTACTTC. It encodes CASSIGGYGSSYEQYF. Full variable domain (missing parts from reference TRBV19 and TRBJ2-7): DGGITQSPKYLFRKEGQNVTLSCEQNLNHDAMYWYRQDPGQGLRLIYYSQIVNDFQKGDIAEGYSVSREKKESFPLTVTSAQKNPTAFYLCASSIGGYGSSYEQYFGPGTRLTVT.

The J gene is TRBJ2-3, the V gene TRBV5-1; 14 positions agree with TRBD2. Per the germline V gene, CDR1 is SGHRS and CDR2 is YFSETQ. The V gene end was trimmed by 0 bases and the J gene end by 6 bases; junction bases not matched to a gene: 15. The CDR3 is made up of 20 amino acids. The CDR3 nucleotides read TGCGCCAGCAGCTTGGGCACCGGGACTAGCGGGAGAGACCGAGCTGATACGCAGTATTTT. Its protein is CASSLGTGTSGRDRADTQYF. The full variable domain, with the rest looked up from reference TRBV5-1 and TRBJ2-3, is KAGVTQTPRYLIKTRGQQVTLSCSPISGHRSVSWYQQTPGQGLQFLFEYFSETQRNKGNFPGRFSGRQFSNSRSEMNVSTLELGDSALYLCASSLGTGTSGRDRADTQYFGPGTRLTVL.

The chain employs TRBV28 and TRBJ1-5, with a tentative D call TRBD1 (6 bases). The V end was cut by 6 bases, the J end by 2 bases, with 17 bases between. CDR1 and CDR2 from the germline V gene are MDHEN and SYDVKM. The CDR3 extends over 16 amino acids. The CDR3 reads CASSPPRGAGNQPQHF. In DNA form, the CDR3 reads TGTGCCAGCAGCCCACCTCGGGGGGCCGGCAATCAGCCCCAGCATTTT. The variable domain in full, completed from reference TRBV28 and TRBJ1-5, reads DVKVTQSSRYLVKRTGEKVFLECVQDMDHENMFWYRQDPGLGLRLIYFSYDVKMKEKGDIPEGYSVSREKKERFSLILESASTNQTSMYLCASSPPRGAGNQPQHFGDGTRLSIL.

This chain uses TRBV18 with TRBJ2-7, with TRBD2 matching over 12 bases. The length of the CDR3 is 14 residues. V lost 5 bases, J lost 9 bases, and 8 bases stayed unmatched. Germline-derived CDR1 and CDR2 are KGHSH and LQKENI. CDR3 DNA sequence: TGTGCCAGCTCAGCCGGGCTAGCGGGAGGGCGGCAGTACTTC. This translates into CASSAGLAGGRQYF.

This clone occurred once. The rearrangement uses TRBV19 and TRBJ1-3; D is uncertain. The V gene's germline CDR1 is LNHDA and CDR2 SQIVND (reference sequence). The length of the CDR3 is 14 residues. V was pared by 10 bases and J by 0 bases, with 13 bases between. The CDR3, as DNA: TGTGCCACCTCCGGAGGGCCCTCTGGAAACACCATATATTTT. Its protein is CATSGGPSGNTIYF. Complete variable domain (other parts from reference TRBV19 and TRBJ1-3): DGGITQSPKYLFRKEGQNVTLSCEQNLNHDAMYWYRQDPGQGLRLIYYSQIVNDFQKGDIAEGYSVSREKKESFPLTVTSAQKNPTAFYLCATSGGPSGNTIYFGEGSWLTVV.

The rearrangement links TRBV4-3 to TRBJ1-5; D may be TRBD1 (5 bases). CDR1 LGHNA and CDR2 YSLEER come from the germline V gene. This CDR3 contains 16 residues. V was pared by 0 bases and J by 5 bases, with 14 bases between. CDR3 sequence reads: CASSQDRTLRDQPQHF. The CDR3, as DNA: TGCGCCAGCAGCCAAGATAGGACACTAAGAGATCAGCCCCAGCATTTT.

The rearrangement links TRBV11-2 to TRBJ2-2; D unresolved. The V end was cut by 0 bases, the J end by 4 bases, with 6 bases between. This CDR3 has 14 amino acids. Germline V gene data show CDR1 as SGHAT and CDR2 as FQNNGV. CDR3 amino acids: CASSLESVTGELFF. The CDR3 bases are TGTGCCAGCAGCTTAGAGTCCGTCACCGGGGAGCTGTTTTTT.

The chain joins TRBV27 to TRBJ1-6; D is perhaps TRBD1 (5 bases). The germline gives CDR1 MNHEY, CDR2 SMNVEV (reference sequence). V lost 8 bases to trimming and J lost 7 bases, with 12 bases between them. The CDR3 totals 13 residues. In DNA, the CDR3 is TGTGCCAGCGCCCAGGGTAGGAATTCACCCCTCCACTTT. It specifies CASAQGRNSPLHF.

V is TRBV7-2 and J is TRBJ2-1, with 7 bases matching TRBD2. Germline V gene sequence: CDR1 SGHTA, CDR2 FQGNSA. After removal of 2 bases from V and 6 bases from J, the junction contained 10 bases not matched to a gene. This CDR3 is built from 16 residues. CDR3 coding DNA: TGTGCCAGCAGCTTATCGGTGGATCCGGGGGGCAATGAGCAGTTCTTC. Its protein product is CASSLSVDPGGNEQFF.

This clone showed up just once. This chain connects TRBV7-9 to TRBJ1-1; 7 nucleotides match TRBD1. The germline gives CDR1 SEHNR, CDR2 FQNEAQ (reference sequence). The CDR3 covers 14 residues. V lost 5 bases to trimming and J lost 7 bases; unmatched junction nucleotides: 10. The CDR3 protein is CASSASGTDIEAFF. The CDR3 nucleotides read TGTGCCAGCAGCGCGTCCGGGACAGATATTGAAGCTTTCTTT.